These 11 T cell receptor beta chains were sequenced from one sample in a study of OX40 agonist ivuxolimab in advanced cancers. The table came from immunoSEQ multiplex PCR; TCRdb's copy has only in-frame clones and leaves some out. This table holds 15,000 to 20,000 clones, about 73% found once. The sample in question was CD4+ or CD8+ T cells sorted from blood, obtained in a trial of the OX40 agonist ivuxolimab. The receptors stem from an adult with an advanced solid tumor such as melanoma, head and neck, liver or kidney cancer.

This rearrangement joins TRBV7-8 to TRBJ2-5; 9 bases are a match to TRBD2. Per germline, CDR1 SGHVS and CDR2 FQNEAQ. The V and J ends lost 5 bases and 5 bases, in that order; junction bases with no gene match: 6. This CDR3 is 14 amino acids long. CDR3 nucleotides: TGTGCCAGCAGCCCAGCGGGAGGCGGGGAGACCCAGTACTTC. This translates into CASSPAGGGETQYF.

The chain uses TRBV11-2 and TRBJ2-4, with D uncertain. Trimming shortened V by 3 bases and J by 4 bases, and 16 bases separated the two germline ends. The CDR3 has 16 amino acids. Looked up from germline, CDR1 is SGHAT and CDR2 is FQNNGV. In DNA, the CDR3 is TGTGCCAGCAGCTTCTCCTACAGAGCTCTAAAAAACATTCAGTACTTC. Translation gives CASSFSYRALKNIQYF. Full variable domain (missing parts from reference TRBV11-2 and TRBJ2-4): EAGVAQSPRYKIIEKRQSVAFWCNPISGHATLYWYQQILGQGPKLLIQFQNNGVVDDSQLPKDRFSAERLKGVDSTLKIQPAKLEDSAVYLCASSFSYRALKNIQYFGAGTRLSVL.

The chain employs TRBV18 and TRBJ1-1; 7 positions match TRBD1. This CDR3 spans 15 amino acids. The germline V gene has CDR1 KGHSH and CDR2 LQKENI. The J segment lost 10 bases and the V segment lost 2 bases, leaving 13 bases of the junction unmatched. The CDR3 DNA follows: TGTGCCAGCTCACCAGAACAATATACAGGGGTAGGAGCTTTCTTT. Encoded protein: CASSPEQYTGVGAFF.

The chain uses TRBV13 and TRBJ2-1; TRBD2 matches at 9 bases. Germline CDR1 PRHDT, CDR2 FYEKMQ (reference sequence). The length of the CDR3 is 15 residues. The J segment lost 9 bases and the V segment lost 5 bases, leaving 11 bases of the junction unmatched. In DNA, the CDR3 is TGTGCCAGCAGCAACCCTAGCGGGACTAGAGGTGAGCAGTTCTTC. It codes for CASSNPSGTRGEQFF.

The rearrangement joins TRBV7-9 to TRBJ1-2; perhaps TRBD1 as D (5 bases). The ends were cut back, 2 bases at V and 6 bases at J, with 16 bases in the middle. The germline V gene has CDR1 SEHNR and CDR2 FQNEAQ (reference sequence). This CDR3 has 15 residues. CDR3 bases: TGTGCCAGCAGCTTAACCCGGACAAACGAGGATGGCTACACCTTC. As protein: CASSLTRTNEDGYTF.

V gene TRBV6-6 combines with J gene TRBJ2-1; 9 bases map to TRBD1. Germline-derived CDR1 and CDR2 are MNHNY and SVGAGI (reference sequence). The CDR3 spans 14 residues. Trimming took 6 bases from V and 6 from J; bases not matched to a gene: 6. The CDR3 DNA reads as TGTGCCAGCAGCCTCCGGGACAGGGTCAATGAGCAGTTCTTC. It encodes CASSLRDRVNEQFF.

The chain carries TRBV28 and TRBJ2-1; a possible D gene is TRBD2 (6 bases). In germline, CDR1 is MDHEN, CDR2 SYDVKM. This CDR3 region has 13 residues. V was cut by 7 bases and J by 7 bases, with 14 bases left in between. CDR3 residues: CASNRGGINEQFF. The CDR3 DNA reads TGTGCCAGCAATAGGGGCGGGATAAATGAGCAGTTCTTC.

The gene calls are TRBV5-1 and TRBJ2-7; TRBD1 aligns across 9 bases. This CDR3 is built from 21 residues. J gave up 3 bases and V 2 bases, and 24 bases lay outside the gene matches. Per germline, CDR1 SGHRS and CDR2 YFSETQ. CDR3 protein: CASSFPTDYSPTGQGIYEQYF. Written as DNA, the CDR3 is TGCGCCAGCAGCTTCCCCACGGATTATTCCCCGACCGGACAGGGGATCTACGAGCAGTACTTC.

This chain links TRBV7-6 with TRBJ1-5; unclear D gene. This CDR3 has 16 residues. Per the germline V gene, CDR1 is SGHVS and CDR2 is FNYEAQ. V shed 2 bases and J shed 1 base, with 12 bases lying between them. For the CDR3, the DNA is TGTGCCAGCAGCTTATCGAAATCATCCAGCAATCAGCCCCAGCATTTT. This gives the protein CASSLSKSSSNQPQHF.

A remark on this clone: The same CDR3 arises from other DNA sequences in this sample as well. The chain joins TRBV5-4 to TRBJ2-3; D is uncertain. The V gene's germline CDR1 is SGHNT and CDR2 YYREEE (reference sequence). The CDR3 is 16 residues long. V dropped 4 bases and J dropped 0 bases, with 15 bases sitting between them. The CDR3 here is CASSPLRAESTDTQYF. In DNA, the CDR3 is TGTGCCAGCAGCCCGTTAAGGGCGGAAAGCACAGATACGCAGTATTTT.

In this sample, this clone turned up a few times. The chain links TRBV6-6 to TRBJ2-1; 8 nucleotides match TRBD1. CDR3 length: 12 amino acids. Trimming took 7 bases from V and 9 from J; bases not matched to a gene: 5. From germline, CDR1 is MNHNY and CDR2 SVGAGI (reference sequence). The CDR3 nucleotides read TGTGCCAGCACCATTACAGGGGGTGAGCAGTTCTTC. Protein sequence: CASTITGGEQFF.